Listed below are T cell receptor beta chains from one sample, sequenced in a study of blood T cell repertoires in COVID-19. Assay: immunoSEQ multiplex PCR; the TCRdb copy retains only in-frame clones and omits some. The sample holds some 210,000 clones, approximately 81% seen once. Material for sequencing was PBMCs or T cells enriched from blood (not recorded which). The receptors were gathered from a woman aged 50 to 65 with acute COVID-19. The CDR3 runs from the conserved cysteine through the conserved F or W. A D gene is named only where the DNA matches it firmly. Clone size appears in some rows only: once, few, many, or a class for an expanded clone.

>TRBV6-6|TRBD2|NA|TRBJ2-7
TGTGCCAGCAACGGCGGGAGCTCCTACGAGCAGTACTTC
CASNGGSSYEQYF
>TRBV18|TRBD1|NA|TRBJ1-1
TGTGCCAGCTCACTCCGGACAGGGAGGAACACTGAAGCTTTCTTT
CASSLRTGRNTEAFF
>TRBV5-4|NA|NA|TRBJ2-1
TGTGCCAGCAGCTTGGGTAGGTCTAGCGAGTACAATGAGCAGTTCTTC
CASSLGRSSEYNEQFF
>TRBV4-1|TRBD1|many|TRBJ1-4
TGCGCCAGCAGCCGCCGGGACAGGGCCTACGAAAAACTGTTTTTT
CASSRRDRAYEKLFF
>TRBV3-1/TRBV3-2|NA|few|TRBJ1-6
TGTGCCAGCAGCCAGAGCGGCTCCTATAATTCACCCCTCCACTTT
CASSQSGSYNSPLHF
>TRBV28|NA|NA|TRBJ1-6
TGTGCCAGCTTTACAGGCGCTATTTCACCCCTCCACTTT
CASFTGAISPLHF
>TRBV12-3/TRBV12-4|NA|NA|TRBJ2-1
TGTGCCAGCAGTCCGACTTCCTACAATGAGCAGTTCTTC
CASSPTSYNEQFF
>TRBV11-3|TRBD2|NA|TRBJ2-5
TGTGCCAGCAGCTCCGGACTAGCGGGGCAAGAGACCCAGTACTTC
CASSSGLAGQETQYF
>TRBV28|NA|NA|TRBJ2-3
TGTGCCAGCAGCCAACTACGATGGGGGGGCGCAGATACGCAGTATTTT
CASSQLRWGGADTQYF
>TRBV29-1|TRBD1|few|TRBJ2-5
TGCAGCGTTGGTGGACAGGGGGGCGAGACCCAGTACTTC
CSVGGQGGETQYF
>TRBV28|NA|few|TRBJ1-4
TGTGCCAGCAGTTCCTCCGGGAGCTCGGAAAAACTGTTTTTT
CASSSSGSSEKLFF
>TRBV24-1|TRBD2|NA|TRBJ2-1
TGTGCCACCAGTGAGGCTAGCGGGAGCGGGAGGGATGAGCAGTTCTTC
CATSEASGSGRDEQFF
>TRBV7-2|NA|NA|TRBJ1-5
TGTGCCAGCAGCTTACAGGGATATCAGCCCCAGCATTTT
CASSLQGYQPQHF
>TRBV11-1|TRBD2|once|TRBJ2-3
TGTGCCAGCAGCTTTTCTAGCGGGGGCGGCACAGATACGCAGTATTTT
CASSFSSGGGTDTQYF
>TRBV5-1|TRBD1|NA|TRBJ1-1
TGCGCCAGCACCTTGGGGCCAGGGGGCACGAACACTGAAGCTTTCTTT
CASTLGPGGTNTEAFF
>TRBV5-5|NA|NA|TRBJ2-5
TGTGCCAGCAGCTTGATCGGTGTCGGGGGCCAAGAGACCCAGTACTTC
CASSLIGVGGQETQYF
>TRBV4-3|TRBD1|NA|TRBJ1-2
TGCGCCAGCAGCCAAGGTCAGGACAGGGGATTCTATGGCTACACCTTC
CASSQGQDRGFYGYTF
>TRBV7-3|NA|NA|TRBJ2-7
TGTGCCAGCAGCTTAGGCCAGGCTTTCTCCTACGAGCAGTACTTC
CASSLGQAFSYEQYF
>TRBV24-1|TRBD2|NA|TRBJ2-7
TGTGCCACCAGTGTCGCGGGAGGCTCCGAGCAGTACTTC
CATSVAGGSEQYF
>TRBV4-2|NA|NA|TRBJ1-5
TGTGCCAGCAGCCAAGATTTAGACAATTTGGGTCAGCCCCAGCATTTT
CASSQDLDNLGQPQHF
>TRBV2|NA|NA|TRBJ1-5
TGTGCCAGCAGAGGGGGGGGGCCCCAGCATTTT
CASRGGGPQHF
>TRBV5-5|NA|NA|TRBJ2-7
TGTGCCAGCTCGACAGGAAGCCCGAGGGGCGAGCAGTACTTC
CASSTGSPRGEQYF
>TRBV5-1|TRBD2|NA|TRBJ2-3
TGCGCCAGCAGCTTTAAAGGGACTACCACAGGAGATACGCAGTATTTT
CASSFKGTTTGDTQYF
>TRBV6-5|NA|NA|TRBJ2-7
TGTGCCAGCAGTTCAGGGGCCGGCTCCTACGAGCAGTACTTC
CASSSGAGSYEQYF
>TRBV7-2|TRBD2|NA|TRBJ2-3
TGTGCCAGCAGCTTAGATTCTAGCGGGATAGATACGCAGTATTTT
CASSLDSSGIDTQYF
>TRBV7-2|NA|NA|TRBJ1-1
TGTGCCAGCAGCCTCCAGACACTGAACACTGAAGCTTTCTTT
CASSLQTLNTEAFF
>TRBV29-1|TRBD1|NA|TRBJ1-2
TGCAGCGTTTCCATGCCACCGGGACAGGGGAACTATGGCTACACCTTC
CSVSMPPGQGNYGYTF
>TRBV15|NA|NA|TRBJ1-3
TGTGCCACCAGCAGAGATTACTCTGGAAACACCATATATTTT
CATSRDYSGNTIYF
>TRBV7-2|TRBD1|NA|TRBJ1-1
TGTGCCAGCAGCTTAATCCGGACAGGGGGCGAAGCTTTCTTT
CASSLIRTGGEAFF
>TRBV5-3|NA|NA|TRBJ2-3
TGTGCCAGAAGCTTGTATGGTGGGGTACCCAACGGGGGTTCAGCAGTGGCAGATACGCAGTATTTT
CARSLYGGVPNGGSAVADTQYF
>TRBV18|TRBD1|NA|TRBJ2-3
TGTGCCAGCTCACCACTAGAAGGGGGCTGGGGCACAGATACGCAGTATTTT
CASSPLEGGWGTDTQYF
>TRBV7-9|NA|few|TRBJ1-3
TGTGCCAGCAGCCTACAGGGTAGCTCCGGAAACACCATATATTTT
CASSLQGSSGNTIYF
>TRBV6-5|TRBD2|NA|TRBJ2-7
TGTGCCAGCAGGTCCGGGACTAGCGCCTACGAGCAGTACTTC
CASRSGTSAYEQYF
>TRBV19|TRBD1|NA|TRBJ1-5
TGTGCCAGTAGTACGACAGGGGCAGGAAGTCAGCCCCAGCATTTT
CASSTTGAGSQPQHF
>TRBV9|TRBD1|NA|TRBJ2-3
TGTGCCAGCAGCGTAAGCCCGACAGGGGGGGGCACGGTCACGCAGTATTTT
CASSVSPTGGGTVTQYF
>TRBV5-1|TRBD2|NA|TRBJ2-7
TGCGCCAGCAGCTTGGCCGGAGCGGGAGTCTCCAACGAGCAGTACTTC
CASSLAGAGVSNEQYF
>TRBV11-3|NA|NA|TRBJ2-2
TGTGCCAGCAGCTGGGCAGGGATGGGCACCGGGGAGCTGTTTTTT
CASSWAGMGTGELFF
>TRBV28|NA|NA|TRBJ1-2
TGTGCCAGCAGTTTAGGAGGGGTTGGTGGCTACACCTTC
CASSLGGVGGYTF
>TRBV7-6|NA|NA|TRBJ2-2
TGTGCCAGCAGCTTAGTGGCTGGCGGGACCGGGGAGCTGTTTTTT
CASSLVAGGTGELFF
>TRBV27|TRBD1|once|TRBJ2-7
TGTGCCAGCAGTTGGGGAACGGACAGGGTCTACGAGCAGTACTTC
CASSWGTDRVYEQYF
>TRBV7-3|NA|once|TRBJ2-1
TGTGCCAGCAGCTTATCGCTAGTTCAGCACAATGAGCAGTTCTTC
CASSLSLVQHNEQFF
>TRBV6-4|NA|once|TRBJ2-7
TGTGCCATCCCTCTCCAGGGGCGAAAATCCTACGAGCAGTACTTC
CAIPLQGRKSYEQYF
>TRBV19|TRBD1|NA|TRBJ1-1
TGTGCCAGTACTCGGGGGCAGGGGGACACTGAAGCTTTCTTT
CASTRGQGDTEAFF
>TRBV18|NA|NA|TRBJ1-1
TGTGCCAGCTCACCGGGAGGGTCTCGCACTGAAGCTTTCTTT
CASSPGGSRTEAFF
>TRBV3-1/TRBV3-2|NA|few|TRBJ1-6
TGTGCCAGCAGCCCTCCGGGGACCTATAATTCACCCCTCCACTTT
CASSPPGTYNSPLHF
>TRBV7-9|NA|NA|TRBJ2-1
TGTGCCAGCCCCCCAAACCCCCTTTTTTACCGGAGCTCCTACAATGAGCAGTTCTTC
CASPPNPLFYRSSYNEQFF
>TRBV6-5|NA|NA|TRBJ2-1
TGTGCCAGCAGTTACCAAAGATCCAGCTACAATGAGCAGTTCTTC
CASSYQRSSYNEQFF
>TRBV10-1|NA|NA|TRBJ2-2
TGCGCCAGCAAGAGTATAGTCGGGGAGCTGTTTTTT
CASKSIVGELFF
>TRBV18|TRBD2|NA|TRBJ2-5
TGTGCCAGCTCTCTAGCACTAGCGGGAGTTGGGGAGACCCAGTACTTC
CASSLALAGVGETQYF
>TRBV5-1|TRBD2|NA|TRBJ2-1
TGCGCCAGCAGCCAGAGCGGGGGGATGTACAATGAGCAGTTCTTC
CASSQSGGMYNEQFF
>TRBV5-1|TRBD2|NA|TRBJ2-5
TGCGCCAGCAGCTTGGGGCTAGCGGGGGGAATAGAGACCCAGTACTTC
CASSLGLAGGIETQYF
>TRBV19|TRBD2|once|TRBJ2-1
TGTGCCAGTAGTATAGATCTGGCGGGAGCTCAGTTCTTC
CASSIDLAGAQFF
>TRBV4-3|NA|NA|TRBJ1-3
TGCGCCAGCAGCCAAAGCCTGGAGGGAAACACCATATATTTT
CASSQSLEGNTIYF
>TRBV7-2|TRBD1|NA|TRBJ2-7
TGTGCCAGCAGCTTTGGCACGGACAGGTGGTCCCCCCGCGACGAGCAGTACTTC
CASSFGTDRWSPRDEQYF
>TRBV18|NA|NA|TRBJ2-2
TGTGCCAGCTCACCACAGGGGCAGGTCACCGGGGAGCTGTTTTTT
CASSPQGQVTGELFF
>TRBV6-5|NA|once|TRBJ1-4
TGTGCCAGCAACCTACAGACTACCCCTGAAAAACTGTTTTTT
CASNLQTTPEKLFF
>TRBV10-3|NA|once|TRBJ2-7
TGTGCCATCTCCCCAGGGTGGCGCGAGCAGTACTTC
CAISPGWREQYF